Following are 27 T cell receptor beta chains from one sample sequenced in a study of cytomegalovirus exposure and HLA in healthy donors. With 60 Vbeta and 13 Jbeta primers, the PCR was carried out. The method was immunoSEQ multiplex PCR; TCRdb's version includes in-frame clones alone and lacks a portion of them. Seen in this sample are approximately 37,000 clones; the ten most common clones hold around 5.9%. Sequenced material: PBMCs. The receptor source for this set is a human donor in good health.

The chain couples TRBV6-1 to TRBJ1-5; possible D gene TRBD1, 5 bases. CDR3 length: 16 residues. Trimming removed 2 bases at V and 7 bases at J, with 18 bases between. Germline-derived CDR1 and CDR2 are MNHNS and SASEGT. CDR3 coding DNA: TGTGCCAGCAGTGAACTAAGGGTGGCAGGGCGGCAGCCCCAGCATTTT. Amino acid sequence: CASSELRVAGRQPQHF.

V usage is TRBV15 and J usage is TRBJ1-2, with a weak D call TRBD1 (5 bases). The CDR3 contains 13 residues. The germline V gene encodes CDR1 LNHNV and CDR2 YYDKDF (reference sequence). Deletions cut 6 bases from V and 4 bases from J, with 12 bases between. CDR3 coding DNA: TGTGCCACCAGTAATGGGGCAGGCTATGGCTACACCTTC. This encodes CATSNGAGYGYTF.

The CDR3 bases are TGCGCCAGCAGTCGACAGGGCGGCACTGAAGCTTTCTTT. Protein: CASSRQGGTEAFF. This sequence joins TRBV5-1 and TRBJ1-1; TRBD1 aligns across 7 bases. The CDR3 is 13 amino acids. Germline-derived CDR1 and CDR2 are SGHRS and YFSETQ. Unmatched junction bases numbered 5, after V lost 5 bases and J lost 4 bases.

The J gene is TRBJ1-1, the V gene TRBV6-6, with 7 bases fitting TRBD1. CDR3 length: 13 amino acids. Germline V gene sequence: CDR1 MNHNY, CDR2 SVGAGI (reference sequence). Unmatched junction bases numbered 5, after V lost 6 bases and J lost 4 bases. The CDR3 region has the DNA TGTGCCAGCAGCTTTAGACAGGGCACTGAAGCTTTCTTT. Its translation is CASSFRQGTEAFF.

The chain couples TRBV29-1 to TRBJ2-3; 8 nucleotides align to TRBD2. Germline CDR1 is SQVTM and CDR2 is ANQGSEA. V dropped 7 bases and J dropped 2; count of bases not matched to a gene: 5. This CDR3 spans 13 amino acids. The CDR3 spells CSGRAGATDTQYF. DNA of the CDR3: TGCAGCGGCCGAGCGGGAGCCACAGATACGCAGTATTTT.

The chain employs TRBV7-8 and TRBJ2-7, with D possibly TRBD2 on 7 matching bases. CDR1 SGHVS and CDR2 FQNEAQ come from the germline V gene. This CDR3 comprises 14 residues. V lost 2 bases, J lost 5 bases, and 13 bases lay in between. DNA for the CDR3: TGTGCCAGCAGCTTAACCGGGGGGCCAAACGAGCAGTACTTC. Its protein is CASSLTGGPNEQYF.

With respect to this clone: The junction departs from germline at one end; a sequencing error may be responsible. The V and J genes are TRBV9 and TRBJ1-1; D not certain. There are 15 residues in the CDR3. CDR1 SGDLS and CDR2 YYNGEE come from the germline V gene. The CDR3 sequence is CASSPRRRSDTEDFF. As DNA, the CDR3 is TGTGCCAGCAGCCCGCGGCGGAGGTCAGACACTGAAGATTTCTTT.

The gene calls are TRBV7-9 and TRBJ1-1; possible D gene TRBD1, 6 bases. The length of the CDR3 is 14 residues. Per the germline V gene, CDR1 is SEHNR and CDR2 is FQNEAQ (reference sequence). Trimming took off 5 bases at V and 4 bases at J, with 14 bases between the two ends. The CDR3 spells CASSLSRGGTEAFF. The CDR3 region has the DNA TGTGCCAGCAGCCTAAGCAGGGGTGGCACTGAAGCTTTCTTT.

This chain links TRBV5-6 with TRBJ1-2; the D gene is possibly TRBD1 (5 bases). This CDR3 comprises 13 residues. The V and J ends lost 0 bases and 8 bases respectively, with 11 bases between them. Germline assignment: CDR1 SGHDT and CDR2 YYEEEE. The CDR3 reads CASSLAGGVGYTF. The CDR3, as DNA: TGTGCCAGCAGCTTGGCCGGAGGGGTCGGCTACACCTTC.

The chain has TRBV6-5 and TRBJ1-1; D is uncertain. Trimming removed 4 bases from V and 5 bases from J, with 14 bases in between. Germline V gene sequence: CDR1 MNHEY, CDR2 SVGAGI. The CDR3 is 14 amino acids. CDR3 sequence: CASSSPRETTEAFF. Written as DNA, the CDR3 is TGTGCCAGCAGTTCCCCCCGGGAGACGACTGAAGCTTTCTTT.

V and J are TRBV5-6 and TRBJ1-2; D ambiguous. This CDR3 is 14 amino acids long. Trimming shortened V by 0 bases and J by 2 bases, and 8 bases separated the two germline ends. CDR1 and CDR2 from the germline V gene are SGHDT and YYEEEE. The chain's CDR3 is CASSLVRENYGYTF. The CDR3 DNA reads TGTGCCAGCAGCTTGGTAAGGGAGAACTATGGCTACACCTTC.

The chain combines TRBV19 with TRBJ1-5; maybe TRBD1 (5 bases). The length of the CDR3 is 15 residues. V was trimmed by 5 bases and J by 3 bases, leaving 14 bases between them. Germline CDR1 is LNHDA and CDR2 is SQIVND (reference sequence). The CDR3 region is CASSAQGLFNQPQHF. CDR3 nucleotide sequence: TGTGCCAGTAGTGCCCAGGGTCTTTTCAATCAGCCCCAGCATTTT. Together with reference TRBV19 and TRBJ1-5, the CDR3 gives the full variable domain: DGGITQSPKYLFRKEGQNVTLSCEQNLNHDAMYWYRQDPGQGLRLIYYSQIVNDFQKGDIAEGYSVSREKKESFPLTVTSAQKNPTAFYLCASSAQGLFNQPQHFGDGTRLSIL.

As regards this clone: Compared with germline, one end of the junction differs, possibly owing to a read error. The chain recombines TRBV28 with TRBJ2-2; 9 nucleotides line up with TRBD2. This CDR3 is 12 amino acids long. CDR1 and CDR2 from the germline V gene are MDHEN and SYDVKM. The CDR3 DNA is TGTGCCAGCAGTTCTCTAGCGGGGATTCGTCTTTTT. The encoded protein is CASSSLAGIRLF.

This chain joins TRBV13 and TRBJ1-1, with 7 bases fitting TRBD1. CDR1 PRHDT and CDR2 FYEKMQ come from the germline V gene (reference sequence). V gave up 4 bases and J gave up 3 bases; unmatched junction bases: 5. The CDR3 is 14 amino acids. The CDR3 region has the DNA TGTGCCAGCAGCTCAGCCGGACAGGACACTGAAGCTTTCTTT. It translates to CASSSAGQDTEAFF.

V and J are TRBV6-4 and TRBJ1-2, with D hard to call. CDR3 length: 13 residues. The germline V gene has CDR1 MRHNA and CDR2 SNTAGT. V lost 6 bases to trimming and J lost 4 bases, with 12 bases between them. Here the CDR3 reads CASSPGLRYGYTF. CDR3 nucleotides: TGTGCCAGCAGCCCTGGACTACGCTATGGCTACACCTTC.

The rearrangement uses TRBV5-1 and TRBJ2-3, with D possibly being TRBD1 (5 bases). V lost 4 bases and J 3 bases, leaving 9 bases between the germline ends. CDR1 SGHRS and CDR2 YFSETQ come from the germline V gene. This CDR3 has 13 amino acids. CDR3 DNA: TGCGCCAGCAGCGTTCGACAGACAGATACGCAGTATTTT. As protein: CASSVRQTDTQYF.

The rearrangement joins TRBV5-1 to TRBJ1-1; 7 positions match TRBD1. The CDR3 spans 14 residues. The germline gives CDR1 SGHRS, CDR2 YFSETQ. Losses at the gene ends were 6 bases for V and 5 bases for J; bases not matched to a gene: 10. The CDR3 DNA is TGCGCCAGCAACCCGGGAGGGGGCAAGACTGAAGCTTTCTTT. It is translated as CASNPGGGKTEAFF.

V is TRBV27 and J is TRBJ1-1, with D perhaps TRBD1 (6 bases). CDR1 is MNHEY and CDR2 is SMNVEV in the germline V gene (reference sequence). Trimming stripped 4 bases from V and 6 bases from J, with 15 bases between. The CDR3 contains 14 residues. CDR3 loop: CASSSQGSFSEAFF. The CDR3 DNA reads as TGTGCCAGCAGTTCCCAGGGGAGTTTCTCTGAAGCTTTCTTT.

The rearrangement uses TRBV6-1 and TRBJ2-7, with D possibly TRBD1 on 6 matching bases. The CDR3 covers 15 residues. Germline-derived CDR1 and CDR2 are MNHNS and SASEGT. V was shortened by 1 base and J by 6 bases, with 16 bases between the two germline ends. CDR3 in DNA: TGTGCCAGCAGTGAAGAGACAGGACTTATCCTCGAGCAGTACTTC. Translating it yields CASSEETGLILEQYF.

V and J are TRBV2 and TRBJ1-5; D perhaps matches TRBD1 (6 bases). This CDR3 region has 15 residues. Germline CDR1 is SNHLY and CDR2 is FYNNEI. The V and J ends lost 6 bases and 1 base respectively, with 13 bases between them. The CDR3 loop reads CASSETRGSNQPQHF. The CDR3 bases are TGTGCCAGCAGCGAAACCAGGGGCAGCAATCAGCCCCAGCATTTT. The full variable domain, its missing parts supplied by reference TRBV2 and TRBJ1-5, is EPEVTQTPSHQVTQMGQEVILRCVPISNHLYFYWYRQILGQKVEFLVSFYNNEISEKSEIFDDQFSVERPDGSNFTLKIRSTKLEDSAMYFCASSETRGSNQPQHFGDGTRLSIL.

CDR3 bases: TGTGCCAGTAGTATAGATGCGGATAATCAGCCCCAGCATTTT. The encoded protein is CASSIDADNQPQHF. The chain has TRBV19 and TRBJ1-5; no clear D gene. Trimming cost V 0 bases and J 4 bases, with 7 bases left between them. CDR1 and CDR2 from the germline V gene are LNHDA and SQIVND (reference sequence). The CDR3 is 14 amino acids.

The rearrangement uses TRBV5-1 and TRBJ1-1; 7 nucleotides line up with TRBD1. Germline V lookup: CDR1 SGHRS, CDR2 YFSETQ. The CDR3 runs to 14 residues. V dropped 4 bases and J dropped 2; count of bases not matched to a gene: 5. DNA for the CDR3: TGCGCCAGCAGCCGGGGGACAGATAACACTGAAGCTTTCTTT. Protein product: CASSRGTDNTEAFF.

The chain combines TRBV11-2 with TRBJ1-5; possible D gene TRBD1, 6 bases. The CDR3 spans 17 residues. V lost 1 base to trimming and J lost 4 bases, with 17 bases between them. Germline loops: CDR1 SGHAT, CDR2 FQNNGV. As DNA, the CDR3 is TGTGCCAGCAGCTTAGGAACAGGGACCTTTCAGAATCAGCCCCAGCATTTT. Protein: CASSLGTGTFQNQPQHF.

The CDR3 reads CASSLPGQTSNNGYTF. The CDR3 DNA reads as TGTGCCAGCAGTCTACCGGGACAGACGTCGAACAATGGCTACACCTTC. V and J are TRBV2 and TRBJ1-2; 7 bases map to TRBD1. Germline V gives CDR1 SNHLY, CDR2 FYNNEI. The CDR3 runs to 16 residues. J was trimmed by 6 bases and V by 5 bases; bases with no gene match: 15. Using reference TRBV2 and TRBJ1-2 for the parts outside the CDR3, the full variable domain is EPEVTQTPSHQVTQMGQEVILRCVPISNHLYFYWYRQILGQKVEFLVSFYNNEISEKSEIFDDQFSVERPDGSNFTLKIRSTKLEDSAMYFCASSLPGQTSNNGYTFGSGTRLTVV.

Points on this clone: Distinct nucleotide sequences in the sample also encode this CDR3. V usage is TRBV27 and J usage is TRBJ1-1; perhaps TRBD1 as D (5 bases). The CDR3 contains 13 residues. V was cut by 5 bases and J by 5 bases, with 12 bases left in between. Germline values: CDR1 MNHEY, CDR2 SMNVEV (reference sequence). The CDR3: CASSPREGTEAFF. The CDR3, as DNA: TGTGCCAGCAGTCCCCGGGAGGGGACTGAAGCTTTCTTT.

This CDR3 reads CASTPGKNSNQPQHF. The CDR3 bases are TGTGCCAGTACCCCGGGAAAGAATAGCAATCAGCCCCAGCATTTT. The genes are TRBV6-1 and TRBJ1-5; D gene uncertain. Germline V gives CDR1 MNHNS, CDR2 SASEGT. Trimming took off 9 bases at V and 0 bases at J, with 15 bases between the two ends. The CDR3 loop spans 15 amino acids.

V gene TRBV2 combines with J gene TRBJ1-1; D is possibly TRBD1 (6 bases). In germline, CDR1 is SNHLY, CDR2 FYNNEI. The ends were cut back, 4 bases at V and 3 bases at J, with 12 bases in the middle. The CDR3 runs 14 residues. The CDR3 sequence is CASSAQGTHTEAFF. The CDR3 bases are TGTGCCAGCAGTGCCCAGGGGACCCACACTGAAGCTTTCTTT.